The clone carrying this TCR beta chain was seen many times. The sample comes from a study of CD8 T cells in ankylosing spondylitis. The germline V gene encodes CDR1 MGHDK and CDR2 SYGVNS. The CDR3 sequence is 16 residues long. V lost 3 bases and J 3 bases, leaving 15 bases between the germline ends. TCRdb reprocessed the 5' RACE reads with MiXCR, giving one entry per CDR3 protein. Found here are over 100,000 distinct CDR3 sequences, 7% of them singletons; the top ten hold 10% to 15%. Sample: blood, either unsorted or a sorted T cell fraction (not recorded which). The chain uses TRBV25-1 and TRBJ2-1; D is unclear. The clonotype comes from a male donor with ankylosing spondylitis or in good health (not recorded which). As DNA, the CDR3 is TGTGCCAGCAGTGACCCCGGTCGATATAACTACAATGAGCAGTTCTTC. It encodes CASSDPGRYNYNEQFF.